The subject of this entry is one T cell receptor beta chain. Sequencing was performed with immunoSEQ multiplex PCR; in TCRdb, only in-frame clones are kept and a portion is missing. The sample includes tens of thousands of clones, about nine tenths of them seen just once. The data derive from a study of blood T cell repertoires in COVID-19. Germline CDR1 SNHLY, CDR2 FYNNEI. V was clipped by 6 bases and J by 7 bases, with 16 bases between them. This CDR3 has 14 amino acids. The V gene is TRBV2, the J gene TRBJ2-4; D is possibly TRBD1 (5 bases). The sample consisted of peripheral blood. The TCR was taken from a man aged 60 to 69 with active COVID-19. In DNA form, the CDR3 reads TGTGCCAGCAGCGGTCAGGGTTGGGCGAACATTCAGTACTTC. Amino acids: CASSGQGWANIQYF. Based on the CDR3 plus reference TRBV2 and TRBJ2-4, the full variable domain is EPEVTQTPSHQVTQMGQEVILRCVPISNHLYFYWYRQILGQKVEFLVSFYNNEISEKSEIFDDQFSVERPDGSNFTLKIRSTKLEDSAMYFCASSGQGWANIQYFGAGTRLSVL.